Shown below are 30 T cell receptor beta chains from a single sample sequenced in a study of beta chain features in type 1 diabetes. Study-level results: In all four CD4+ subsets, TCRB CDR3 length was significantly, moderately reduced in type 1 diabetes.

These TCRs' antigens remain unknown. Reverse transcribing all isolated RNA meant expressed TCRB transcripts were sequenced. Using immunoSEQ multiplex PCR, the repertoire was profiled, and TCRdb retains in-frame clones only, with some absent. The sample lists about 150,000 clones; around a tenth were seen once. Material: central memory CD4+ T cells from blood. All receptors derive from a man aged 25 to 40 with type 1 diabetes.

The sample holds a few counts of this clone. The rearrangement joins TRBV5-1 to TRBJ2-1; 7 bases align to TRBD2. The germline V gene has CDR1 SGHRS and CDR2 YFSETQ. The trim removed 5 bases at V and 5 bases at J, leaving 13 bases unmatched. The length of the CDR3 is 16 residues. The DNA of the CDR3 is TGCGCCAGCAGATTTTCCGGGACTACCCGGCACAATGAGCAGTTCTTC. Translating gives CASRFSGTTRHNEQFF. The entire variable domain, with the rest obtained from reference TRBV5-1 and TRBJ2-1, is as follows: KAGVTQTPRYLIKTRGQQVTLSCSPISGHRSVSWYQQTPGQGLQFLFEYFSETQRNKGNFPGRFSGRQFSNSRSEMNVSTLELGDSALYLCASRFSGTTRHNEQFFGPGTRLTVL.

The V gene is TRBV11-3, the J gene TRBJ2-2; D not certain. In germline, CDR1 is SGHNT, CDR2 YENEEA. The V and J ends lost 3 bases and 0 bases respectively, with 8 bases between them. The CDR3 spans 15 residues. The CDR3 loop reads CASSFGPANTGELFF. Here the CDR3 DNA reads TGTGCCAGCAGCTTTGGGCCAGCGAACACCGGGGAGCTGTTTTTT.

The DNA for the CDR3 is TGTGCCATCAGACAGGAGTCCGAGCAGTACTTC. Translated, it gives CAIRQESEQYF. The chain is built from TRBV10-3 and TRBJ2-7; maybe TRBD1 (5 bases). The CDR3 is 11 amino acids. V was cut by 6 bases and J by 6 bases, with 9 bases left in between. Germline V gene sequence: CDR1 ENHRY, CDR2 SYGVKD.

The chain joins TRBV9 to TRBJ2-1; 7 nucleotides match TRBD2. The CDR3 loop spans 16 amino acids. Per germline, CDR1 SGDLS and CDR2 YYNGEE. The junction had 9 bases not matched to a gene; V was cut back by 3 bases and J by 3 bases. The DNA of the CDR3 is TGTGCCAGCAGCGCAGGGTCGAGCGGGGTCTACAATGAGCAGTTCTTC. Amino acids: CASSAGSSGVYNEQFF.

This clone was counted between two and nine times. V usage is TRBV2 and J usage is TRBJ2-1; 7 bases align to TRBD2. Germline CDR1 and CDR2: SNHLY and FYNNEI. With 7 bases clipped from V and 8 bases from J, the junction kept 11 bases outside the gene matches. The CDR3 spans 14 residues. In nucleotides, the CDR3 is TGTGCCAGCAAAACAGCGGGATGGTCCGATGAGCAGTTCTTC. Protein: CASKTAGWSDEQFF.

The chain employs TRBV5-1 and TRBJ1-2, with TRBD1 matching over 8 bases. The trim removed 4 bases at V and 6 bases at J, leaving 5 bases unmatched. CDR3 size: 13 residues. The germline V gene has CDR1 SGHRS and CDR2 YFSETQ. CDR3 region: CASSLGQVDGYTF. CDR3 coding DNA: TGCGCCAGCAGCCTGGGACAGGTCGATGGCTACACCTTC. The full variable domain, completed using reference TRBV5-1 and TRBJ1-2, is KAGVTQTPRYLIKTRGQQVTLSCSPISGHRSVSWYQQTPGQGLQFLFEYFSETQRNKGNFPGRFSGRQFSNSRSEMNVSTLELGDSALYLCASSLGQVDGYTFGSGTRLTVV.

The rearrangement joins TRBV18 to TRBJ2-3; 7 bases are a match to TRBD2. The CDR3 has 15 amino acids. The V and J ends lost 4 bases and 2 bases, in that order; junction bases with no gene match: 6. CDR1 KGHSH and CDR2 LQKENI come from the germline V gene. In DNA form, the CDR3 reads TGTGCCAGCTCACTTGCTAGCGGAATCACAGATACGCAGTATTTT. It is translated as CASSLASGITDTQYF.

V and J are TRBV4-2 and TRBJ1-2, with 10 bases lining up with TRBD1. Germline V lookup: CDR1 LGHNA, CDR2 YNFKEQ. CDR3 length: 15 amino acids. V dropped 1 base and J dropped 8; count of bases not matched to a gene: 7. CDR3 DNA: TGTGCCAGCAGCCAAGCGGGGACAGGGGTGATCGGCTACACCTTC. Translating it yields CASSQAGTGVIGYTF.

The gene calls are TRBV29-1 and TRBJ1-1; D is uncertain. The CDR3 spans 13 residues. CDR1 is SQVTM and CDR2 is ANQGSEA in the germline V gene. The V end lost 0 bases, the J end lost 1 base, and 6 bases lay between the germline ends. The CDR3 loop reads CSVEDLRNTEAFF. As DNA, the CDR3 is TGCAGCGTTGAAGATCTGAGGAACACTGAAGCTTTCTTT.

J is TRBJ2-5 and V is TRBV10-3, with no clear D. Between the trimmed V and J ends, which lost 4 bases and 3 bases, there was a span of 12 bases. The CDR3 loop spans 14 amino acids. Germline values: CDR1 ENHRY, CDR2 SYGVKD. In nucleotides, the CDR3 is TGTGCCATCAGTGTCCGGAACACTAAAGAGACCCAGTACTTC. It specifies CAISVRNTKETQYF.

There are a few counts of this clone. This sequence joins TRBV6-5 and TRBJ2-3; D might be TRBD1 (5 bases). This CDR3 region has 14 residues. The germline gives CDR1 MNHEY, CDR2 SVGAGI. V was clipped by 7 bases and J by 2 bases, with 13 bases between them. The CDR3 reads CASMETVYTDTQYF. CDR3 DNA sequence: TGTGCCAGCATGGAGACAGTATACACAGATACGCAGTATTTT.

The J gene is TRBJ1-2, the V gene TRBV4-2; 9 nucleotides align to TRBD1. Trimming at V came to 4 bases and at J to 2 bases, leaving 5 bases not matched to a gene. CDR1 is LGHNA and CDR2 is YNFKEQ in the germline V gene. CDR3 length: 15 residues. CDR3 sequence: CASSPTGQGNYGYTF. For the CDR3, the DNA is TGTGCCAGCAGCCCGACAGGACAGGGGAACTATGGCTACACCTTC.

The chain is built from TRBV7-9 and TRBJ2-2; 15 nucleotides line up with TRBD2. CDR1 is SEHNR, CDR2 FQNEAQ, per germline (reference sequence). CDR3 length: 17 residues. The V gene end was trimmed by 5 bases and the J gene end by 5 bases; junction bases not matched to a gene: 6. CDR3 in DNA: TGTGCCAGCAGCAAAGGACTAGCGGGAGGGCGGACCGGGGAGCTGTTTTTT. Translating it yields CASSKGLAGGRTGELFF.

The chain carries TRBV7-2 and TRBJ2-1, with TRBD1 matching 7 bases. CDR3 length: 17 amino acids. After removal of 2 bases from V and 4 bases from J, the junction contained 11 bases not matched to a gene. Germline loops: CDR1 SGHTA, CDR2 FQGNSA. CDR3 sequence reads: CASSLFHSTTGYNEQFF. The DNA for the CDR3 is TGTGCCAGCAGCTTATTTCATTCAACGACAGGGTACAATGAGCAGTTCTTC.

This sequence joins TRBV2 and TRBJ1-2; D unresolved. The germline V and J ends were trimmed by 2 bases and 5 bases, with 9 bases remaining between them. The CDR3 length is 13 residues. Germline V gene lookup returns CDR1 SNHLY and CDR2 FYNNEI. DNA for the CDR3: TGTGCCAGCAGTGAATATGTGTCTTATGGCTACACCTTC. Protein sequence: CASSEYVSYGYTF.

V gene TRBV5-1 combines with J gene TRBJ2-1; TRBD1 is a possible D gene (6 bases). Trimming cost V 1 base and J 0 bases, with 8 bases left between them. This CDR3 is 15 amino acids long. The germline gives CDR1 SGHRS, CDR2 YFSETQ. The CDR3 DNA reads TGCGCCAGCAGCTTGACAGGGAACTCCTACAATGAGCAGTTCTTC. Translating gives CASSLTGNSYNEQFF.

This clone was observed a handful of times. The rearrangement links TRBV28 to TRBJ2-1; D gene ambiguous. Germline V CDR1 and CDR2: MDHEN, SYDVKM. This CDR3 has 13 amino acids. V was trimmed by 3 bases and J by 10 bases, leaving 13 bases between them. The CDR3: CASSLPGSFEQFF. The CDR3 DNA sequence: TGTGCCAGCAGTTTGCCAGGAAGTTTCGAGCAGTTCTTC.

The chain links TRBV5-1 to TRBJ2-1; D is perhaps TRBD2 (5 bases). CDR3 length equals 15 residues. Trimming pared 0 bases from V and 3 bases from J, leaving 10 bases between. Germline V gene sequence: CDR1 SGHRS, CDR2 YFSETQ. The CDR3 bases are TGCGCCAGCAGCTTGGCCGAGGACTTCTACAATGAGCAGTTCTTC. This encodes CASSLAEDFYNEQFF.

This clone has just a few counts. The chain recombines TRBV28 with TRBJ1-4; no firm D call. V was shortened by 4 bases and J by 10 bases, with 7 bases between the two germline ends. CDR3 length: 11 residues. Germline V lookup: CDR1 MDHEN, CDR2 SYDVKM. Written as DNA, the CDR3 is TGTGCCAGCAGTTCCACCAGAAAACTGTTTTTT. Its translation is CASSSTRKLFF.

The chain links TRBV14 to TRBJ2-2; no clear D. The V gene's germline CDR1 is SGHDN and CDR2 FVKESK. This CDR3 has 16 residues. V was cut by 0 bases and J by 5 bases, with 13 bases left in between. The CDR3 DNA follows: TGTGCCAGCAGCCAAGACCGGCAGGTCAATACCGGGGAGCTGTTTTTT. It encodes CASSQDRQVNTGELFF.

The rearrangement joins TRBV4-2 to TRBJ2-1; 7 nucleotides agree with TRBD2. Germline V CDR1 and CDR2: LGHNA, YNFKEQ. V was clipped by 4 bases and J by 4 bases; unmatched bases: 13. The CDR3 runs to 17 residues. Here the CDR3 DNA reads TGTGCCAGCAGCCGCTTCACCGGGACTACGAATTACAATGAGCAGTTCTTC. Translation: CASSRFTGTTNYNEQFF.

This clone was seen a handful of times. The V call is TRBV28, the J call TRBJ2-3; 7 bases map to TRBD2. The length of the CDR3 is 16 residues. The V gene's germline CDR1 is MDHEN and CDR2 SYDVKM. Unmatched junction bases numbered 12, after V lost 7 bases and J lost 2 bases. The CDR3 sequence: CASTGGLAELTDTQYF. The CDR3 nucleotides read TGTGCCAGCACCGGCGGGCTAGCGGAGCTCACAGATACGCAGTATTTT.

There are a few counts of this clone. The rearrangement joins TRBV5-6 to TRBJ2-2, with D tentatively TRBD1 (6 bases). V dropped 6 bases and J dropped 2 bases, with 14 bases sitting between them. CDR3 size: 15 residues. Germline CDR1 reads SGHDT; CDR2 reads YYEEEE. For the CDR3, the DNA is TGTGCCAGCAAGGACAGATCCATTAACACCGGGGAGCTGTTTTTT. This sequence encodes CASKDRSINTGELFF.

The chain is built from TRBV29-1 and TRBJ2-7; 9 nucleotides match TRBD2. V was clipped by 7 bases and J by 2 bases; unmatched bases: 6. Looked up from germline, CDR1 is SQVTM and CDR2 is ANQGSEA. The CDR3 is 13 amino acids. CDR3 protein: CSAREGITYEQYF. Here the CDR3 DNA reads TGCAGCGCGCGGGAGGGGATTACCTACGAGCAGTACTTC.

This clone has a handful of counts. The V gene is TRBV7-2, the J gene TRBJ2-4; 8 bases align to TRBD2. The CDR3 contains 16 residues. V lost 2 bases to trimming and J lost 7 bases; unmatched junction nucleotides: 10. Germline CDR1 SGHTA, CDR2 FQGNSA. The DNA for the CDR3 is TGTGCCAGCAGCTTAAGGCTGGACGCGGGGGGCAACATTCAGTACTTC. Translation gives CASSLRLDAGGNIQYF. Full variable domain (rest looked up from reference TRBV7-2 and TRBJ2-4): GAGVSQSPSNKVTEKGKDVELRCDPISGHTALYWYRQSLGQGLEFLIYFQGNSAPDKSGLPSDRFSAERTGGSVSTLTIQRTQQEDSAVYLCASSLRLDAGGNIQYFGAGTRLSVL.

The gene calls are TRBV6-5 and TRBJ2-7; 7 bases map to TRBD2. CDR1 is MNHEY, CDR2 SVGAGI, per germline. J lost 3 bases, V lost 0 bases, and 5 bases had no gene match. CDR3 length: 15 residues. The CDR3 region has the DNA TGTGCCAGCAGTTACTCAGTAGCGGGTATCTACGAGCAGTACTTC. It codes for CASSYSVAGIYEQYF.

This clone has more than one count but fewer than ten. The CDR3 DNA follows: TGCGCCAGCAGCTTGGGTTCAGGGATGAACACTGAAGCTTTCTTT. Translating gives CASSLGSGMNTEAFF. This sequence joins TRBV5-1 and TRBJ1-1; a possible D gene is TRBD1 (5 bases). The germline CDR1 and CDR2 sequences are SGHRS and YFSETQ. V dropped 0 bases and J dropped 0 bases, with 9 bases sitting between them. This CDR3 spans 15 amino acids.

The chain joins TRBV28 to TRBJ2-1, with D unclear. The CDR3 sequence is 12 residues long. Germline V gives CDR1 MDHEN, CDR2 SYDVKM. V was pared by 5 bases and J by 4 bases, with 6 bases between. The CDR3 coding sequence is TGTGCCAGCAGTGAGAAGTACAATGAGCAGTTCTTC. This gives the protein CASSEKYNEQFF.

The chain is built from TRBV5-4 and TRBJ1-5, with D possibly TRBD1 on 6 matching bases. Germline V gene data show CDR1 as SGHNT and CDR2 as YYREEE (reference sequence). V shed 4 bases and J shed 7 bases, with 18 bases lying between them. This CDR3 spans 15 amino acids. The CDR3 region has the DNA TGTGCCAGCAGCCTGGGAGGGGGAGAGGGGCAGCCCCAGCATTTT. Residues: CASSLGGGEGQPQHF.

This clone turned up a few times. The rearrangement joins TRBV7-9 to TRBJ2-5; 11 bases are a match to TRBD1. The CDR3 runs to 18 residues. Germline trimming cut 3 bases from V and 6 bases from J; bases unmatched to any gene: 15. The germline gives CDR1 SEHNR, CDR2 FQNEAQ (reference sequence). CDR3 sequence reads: CASSLGTGTGGFEKTQYF. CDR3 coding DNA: TGTGCCAGCAGCTTGGGGACCGGGACAGGGGGTTTTGAGAAGACCCAGTACTTC.